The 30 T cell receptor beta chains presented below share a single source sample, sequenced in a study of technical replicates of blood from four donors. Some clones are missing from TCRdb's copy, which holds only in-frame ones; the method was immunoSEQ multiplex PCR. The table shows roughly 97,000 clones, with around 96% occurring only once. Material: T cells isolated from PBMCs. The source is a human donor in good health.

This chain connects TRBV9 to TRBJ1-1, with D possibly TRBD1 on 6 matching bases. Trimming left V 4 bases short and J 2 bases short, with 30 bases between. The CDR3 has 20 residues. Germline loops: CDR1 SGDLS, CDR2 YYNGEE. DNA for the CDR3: TGTGCCAGCAGCCCACTCTCGCCCAGGGGCGGCAGCCAACCCAACACTGAAGCTTTCTTT. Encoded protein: CASSPLSPRGGSQPNTEAFF.

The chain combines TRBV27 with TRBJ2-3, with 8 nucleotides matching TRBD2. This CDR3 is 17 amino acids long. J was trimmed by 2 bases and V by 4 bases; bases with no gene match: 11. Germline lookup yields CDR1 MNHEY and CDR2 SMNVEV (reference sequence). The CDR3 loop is CASSSLEREIATDTQYF. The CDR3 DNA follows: TGTGCCAGCAGTTCCCTCGAGCGGGAGATAGCCACAGATACGCAGTATTTT.

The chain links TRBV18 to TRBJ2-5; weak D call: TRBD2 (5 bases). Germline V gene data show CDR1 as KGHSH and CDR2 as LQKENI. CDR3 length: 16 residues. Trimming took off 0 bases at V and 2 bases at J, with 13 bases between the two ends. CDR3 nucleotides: TGTGCCAGCTCACCACCGGTGGTAGCGCAGCAAGAGACCCAGTACTTC. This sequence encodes CASSPPVVAQQETQYF.

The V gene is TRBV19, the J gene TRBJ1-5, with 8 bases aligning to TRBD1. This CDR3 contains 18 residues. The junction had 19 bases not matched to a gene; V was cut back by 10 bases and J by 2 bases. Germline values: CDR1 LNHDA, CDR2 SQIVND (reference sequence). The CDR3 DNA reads TGTGCCACCTCGACGGACAGGGCTGACCCCCTGGGCAATCAGCCCCAGCATTTT. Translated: CATSTDRADPLGNQPQHF.

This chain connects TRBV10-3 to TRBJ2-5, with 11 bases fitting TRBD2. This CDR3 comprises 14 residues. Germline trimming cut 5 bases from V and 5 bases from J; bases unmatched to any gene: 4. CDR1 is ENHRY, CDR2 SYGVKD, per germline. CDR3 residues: CAISLAGGGETQYF. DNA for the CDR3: TGTGCCATCAGTCTAGCGGGAGGCGGGGAGACCCAGTACTTC.

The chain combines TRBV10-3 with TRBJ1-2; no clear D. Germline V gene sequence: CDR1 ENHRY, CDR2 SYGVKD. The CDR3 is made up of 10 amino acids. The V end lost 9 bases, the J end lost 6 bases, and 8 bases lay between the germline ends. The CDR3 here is CAMFYDGYTF. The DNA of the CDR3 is TGTGCCATGTTCTATGATGGCTACACCTTC.

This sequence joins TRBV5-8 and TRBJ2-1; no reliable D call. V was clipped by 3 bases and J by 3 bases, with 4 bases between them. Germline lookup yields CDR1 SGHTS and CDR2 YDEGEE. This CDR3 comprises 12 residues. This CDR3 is CASSYNYNEQFF. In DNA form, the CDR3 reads TGTGCCAGCAGCTACAACTACAATGAGCAGTTCTTC.

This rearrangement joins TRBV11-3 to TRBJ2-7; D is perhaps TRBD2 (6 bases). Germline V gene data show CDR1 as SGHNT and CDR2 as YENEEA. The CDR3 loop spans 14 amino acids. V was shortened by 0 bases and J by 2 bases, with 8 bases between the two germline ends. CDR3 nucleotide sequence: TGTGCCAGCAGCTTAGAGCGGGATACCTACGAGCAGTACTTC. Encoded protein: CASSLERDTYEQYF.

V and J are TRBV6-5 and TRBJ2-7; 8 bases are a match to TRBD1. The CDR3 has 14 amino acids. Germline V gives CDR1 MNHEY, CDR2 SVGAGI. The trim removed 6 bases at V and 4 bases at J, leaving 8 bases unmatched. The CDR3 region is CASSPGQGGYEQYF. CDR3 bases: TGTGCCAGCAGCCCCGGACAGGGCGGGTACGAGCAGTACTTC.

CDR3 in DNA: TGTGCCAGCAGTCGTGGGCTCTACCGAAACTACGAGCAGTACTTC. Protein sequence: CASSRGLYRNYEQYF. The chain combines TRBV6-5 with TRBJ2-7; D is uncertain. Trimming removed 5 bases at V and 3 bases at J, with 17 bases between. CDR1 is MNHEY, CDR2 SVGAGI, per germline. The CDR3 runs 15 residues.

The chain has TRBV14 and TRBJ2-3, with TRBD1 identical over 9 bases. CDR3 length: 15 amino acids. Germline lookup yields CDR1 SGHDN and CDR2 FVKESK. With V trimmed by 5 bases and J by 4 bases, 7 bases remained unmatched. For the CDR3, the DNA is TGTGCCAGCAGCGATACAGGGGGCCCATCAGATACGCAGTATTTT. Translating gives CASSDTGGPSDTQYF.

CDR3 in amino acids: CASSVYRNSNQPQHF. The CDR3 DNA reads TGTGCCAGCAGTGTCTACAGGAATAGCAATCAGCCCCAGCATTTT. This rearrangement joins TRBV6-5 to TRBJ1-5; D possibly corresponds to TRBD1 (5 bases). CDR3 size: 15 residues. Germline V lookup: CDR1 MNHEY, CDR2 SVGAGI. Trimming stripped 5 bases from V and 0 bases from J, with 11 bases between.

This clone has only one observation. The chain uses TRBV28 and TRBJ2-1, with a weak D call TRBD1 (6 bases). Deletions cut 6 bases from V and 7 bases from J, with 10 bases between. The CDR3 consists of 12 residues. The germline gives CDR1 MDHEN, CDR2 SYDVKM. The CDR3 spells CASRLTGNEQFF. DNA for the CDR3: TGTGCCAGCAGACTTACAGGGAATGAGCAGTTCTTC. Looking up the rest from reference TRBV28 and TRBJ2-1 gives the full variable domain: DVKVTQSSRYLVKRTGEKVFLECVQDMDHENMFWYRQDPGLGLRLIYFSYDVKMKEKGDIPEGYSVSREKKERFSLILESASTNQTSMYLCASRLTGNEQFFGPGTRLTVL.

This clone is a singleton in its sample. The CDR3 bases are TGTGCCAGCAGTAGATCTACAGATTATCCCCAGCATTTT. Translating gives CASSRSTDYPQHF. The V and J genes are TRBV6-5 and TRBJ1-5, with D unresolved. The V and J ends lost 5 bases and 10 bases respectively, with 15 bases between them. Germline assignment: CDR1 MNHEY and CDR2 SVGAGI. The CDR3 spans 13 residues.

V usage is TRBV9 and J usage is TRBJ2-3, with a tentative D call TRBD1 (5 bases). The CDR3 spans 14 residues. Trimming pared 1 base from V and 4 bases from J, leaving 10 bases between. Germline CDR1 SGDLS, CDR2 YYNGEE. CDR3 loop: CASSVYVGPDTQYF. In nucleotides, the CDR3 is TGTGCCAGCAGCGTATATGTGGGGCCAGATACGCAGTATTTT. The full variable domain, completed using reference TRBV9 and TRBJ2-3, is DSGVTQTPKHLITATGQRVTLRCSPRSGDLSVYWYQQSLDQGLQFLIQYYNGEERAKGNILERFSAQQFPDLHSELNLSSLELGDSALYFCASSVYVGPDTQYFGPGTRLTVL.

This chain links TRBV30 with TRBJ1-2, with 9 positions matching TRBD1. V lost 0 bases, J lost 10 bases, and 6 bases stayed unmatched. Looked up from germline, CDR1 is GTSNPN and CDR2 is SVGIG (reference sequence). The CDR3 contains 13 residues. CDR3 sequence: CAWSVLGQGLYTF. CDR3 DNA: TGTGCCTGGAGTGTACTAGGACAGGGGCTCTACACCTTC.

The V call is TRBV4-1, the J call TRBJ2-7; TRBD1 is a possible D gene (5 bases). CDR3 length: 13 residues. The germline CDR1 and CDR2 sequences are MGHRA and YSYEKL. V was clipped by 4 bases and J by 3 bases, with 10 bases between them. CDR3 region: CASSRETDYEQYF. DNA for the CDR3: TGCGCCAGCAGCCGAGAGACAGACTACGAGCAGTACTTC.

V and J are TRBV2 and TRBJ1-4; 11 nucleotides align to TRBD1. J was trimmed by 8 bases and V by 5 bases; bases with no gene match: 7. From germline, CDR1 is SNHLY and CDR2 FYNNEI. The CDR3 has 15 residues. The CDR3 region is CASSPIRDRGEKLFF. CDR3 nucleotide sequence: TGTGCCAGCAGTCCAATCCGGGACAGGGGGGAAAAACTGTTTTTT.

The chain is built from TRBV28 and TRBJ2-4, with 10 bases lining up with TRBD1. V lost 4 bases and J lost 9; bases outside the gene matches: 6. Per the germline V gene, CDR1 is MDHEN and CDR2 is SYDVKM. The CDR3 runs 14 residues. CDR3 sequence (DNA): TGTGCCAGCAGTTCCGGGACAGGGGTCGGCATTCAGTACTTC. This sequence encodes CASSSGTGVGIQYF.

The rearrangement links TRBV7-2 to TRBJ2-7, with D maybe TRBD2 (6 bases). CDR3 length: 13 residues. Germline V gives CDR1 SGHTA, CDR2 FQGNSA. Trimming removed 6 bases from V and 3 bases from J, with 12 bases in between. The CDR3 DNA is TGTGCCAGCAGAAAGGGAGGAGTCTACGAGCAGTACTTC. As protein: CASRKGGVYEQYF.

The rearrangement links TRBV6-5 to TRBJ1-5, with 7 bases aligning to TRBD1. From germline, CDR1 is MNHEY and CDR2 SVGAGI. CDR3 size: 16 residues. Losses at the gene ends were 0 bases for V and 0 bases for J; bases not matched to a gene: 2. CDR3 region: CASSYSGQYSNQPQHF. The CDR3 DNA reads TGTGCCAGCAGTTACTCGGGACAGTATAGCAATCAGCCCCAGCATTTT.

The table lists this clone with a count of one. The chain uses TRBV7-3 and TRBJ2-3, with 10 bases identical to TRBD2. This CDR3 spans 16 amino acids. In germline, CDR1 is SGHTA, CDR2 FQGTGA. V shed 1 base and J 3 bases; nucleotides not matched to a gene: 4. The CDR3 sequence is CASSLISSGGTDTQYF. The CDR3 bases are TGTGCCAGCAGCTTAATATCTAGCGGGGGTACAGATACGCAGTATTTT.

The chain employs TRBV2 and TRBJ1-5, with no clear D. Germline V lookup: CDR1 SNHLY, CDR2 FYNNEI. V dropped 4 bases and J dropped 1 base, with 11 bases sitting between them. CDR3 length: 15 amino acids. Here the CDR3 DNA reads TGTGCCAGCAGTGTCTCCGGACTGAGCAATCAGCCCCAGCATTTT. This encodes CASSVSGLSNQPQHF.

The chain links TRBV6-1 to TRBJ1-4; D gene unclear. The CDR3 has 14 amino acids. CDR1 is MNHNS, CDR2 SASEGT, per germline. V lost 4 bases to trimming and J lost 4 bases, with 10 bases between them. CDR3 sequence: CASSVISDNEKLFF. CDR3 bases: TGTGCCAGCAGTGTTATCAGTGATAATGAAAAACTGTTTTTT.

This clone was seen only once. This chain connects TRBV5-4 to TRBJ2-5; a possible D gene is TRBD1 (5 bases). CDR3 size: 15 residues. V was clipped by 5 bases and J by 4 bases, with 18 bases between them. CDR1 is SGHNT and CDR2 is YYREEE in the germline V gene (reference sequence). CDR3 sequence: CASSPKGAPRETQYF. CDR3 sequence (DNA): TGTGCCAGCAGTCCGAAAGGGGCCCCGAGAGAGACCCAGTACTTC. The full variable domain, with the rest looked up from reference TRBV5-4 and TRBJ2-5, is ETGVTQSPTHLIKTRGQQVTLRCSSQSGHNTVSWYQQALGQGPQFIFQYYREEENGRGNFPPRFSGLQFPNYSSELNVNALELDDSALYLCASSPKGAPRETQYFGPGTRLLVL.

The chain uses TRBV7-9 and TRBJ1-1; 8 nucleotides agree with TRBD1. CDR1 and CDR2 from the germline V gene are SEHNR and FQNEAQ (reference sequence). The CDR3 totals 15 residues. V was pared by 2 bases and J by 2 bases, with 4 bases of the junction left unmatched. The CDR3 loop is CASSLITGGNTEAFF. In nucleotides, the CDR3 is TGTGCCAGCAGCTTAATTACAGGGGGTAACACTGAAGCTTTCTTT.

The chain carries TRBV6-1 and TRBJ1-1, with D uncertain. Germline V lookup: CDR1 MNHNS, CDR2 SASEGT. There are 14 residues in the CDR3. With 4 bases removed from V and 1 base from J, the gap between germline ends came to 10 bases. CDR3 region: CASSGSWRNTEAFF. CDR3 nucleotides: TGTGCCAGCAGTGGGAGTTGGAGGAACACTGAAGCTTTCTTT.

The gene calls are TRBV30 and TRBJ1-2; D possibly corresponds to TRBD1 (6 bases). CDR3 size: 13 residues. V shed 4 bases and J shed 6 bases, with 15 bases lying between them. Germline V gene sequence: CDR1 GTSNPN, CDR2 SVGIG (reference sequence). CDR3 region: CAWTTYYRDGYTF. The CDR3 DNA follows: TGTGCCTGGACAACTTACTACAGGGATGGCTACACCTTC.

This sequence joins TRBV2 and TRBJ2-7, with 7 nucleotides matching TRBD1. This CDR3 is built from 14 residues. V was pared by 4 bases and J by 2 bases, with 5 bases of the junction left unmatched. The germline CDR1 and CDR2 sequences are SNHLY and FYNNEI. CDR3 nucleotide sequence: TGTGCCAGCAGTGTTGGTCAGGGGGCCTACGAGCAGTACTTC. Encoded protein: CASSVGQGAYEQYF.

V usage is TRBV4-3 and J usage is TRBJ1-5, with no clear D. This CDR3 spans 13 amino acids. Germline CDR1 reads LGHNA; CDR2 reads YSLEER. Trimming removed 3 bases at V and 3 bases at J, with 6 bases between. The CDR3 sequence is CASSQGVNQPQHF. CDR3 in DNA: TGCGCCAGCAGCCAGGGAGTCAATCAGCCCCAGCATTTT.